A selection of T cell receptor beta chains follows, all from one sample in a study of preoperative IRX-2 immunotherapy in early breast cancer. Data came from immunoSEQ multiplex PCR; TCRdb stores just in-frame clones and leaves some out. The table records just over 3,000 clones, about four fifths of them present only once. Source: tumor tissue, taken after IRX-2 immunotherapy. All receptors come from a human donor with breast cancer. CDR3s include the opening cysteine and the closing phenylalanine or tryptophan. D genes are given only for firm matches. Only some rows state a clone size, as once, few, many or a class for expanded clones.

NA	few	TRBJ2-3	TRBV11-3	CASLTYGQINPTDTQYF
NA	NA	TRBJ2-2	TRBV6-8	CASTTGFTGELFF
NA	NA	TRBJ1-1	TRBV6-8	CASSYSGVSNTEAFF
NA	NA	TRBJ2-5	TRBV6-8	CASSKDLSQETQYF
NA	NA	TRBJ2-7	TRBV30	CAWSNLHEQYF
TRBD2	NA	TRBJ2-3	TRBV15	CATSRVAGSADTQYF
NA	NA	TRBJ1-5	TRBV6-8	CASSLQGFSNQPQHF
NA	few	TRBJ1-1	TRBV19	CASSIGTRYTEAFF
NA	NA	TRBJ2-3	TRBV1	CASSHPGQGDTDTQYF
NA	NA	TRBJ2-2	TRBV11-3	CASSLAGPNTGELFF
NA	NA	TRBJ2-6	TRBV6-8	CASQWALGANVLTF
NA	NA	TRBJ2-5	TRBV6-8	CASRTGARRTQYF
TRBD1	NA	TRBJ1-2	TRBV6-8	CASRPTGAPDGYTF
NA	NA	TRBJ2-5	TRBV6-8	CASGLGVEETQYF
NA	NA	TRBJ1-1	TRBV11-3	CASSSRVIGNTEAFF
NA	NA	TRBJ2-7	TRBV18	CASSPGDIYEQYF
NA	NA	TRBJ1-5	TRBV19	CASSLGASGNQPQHF
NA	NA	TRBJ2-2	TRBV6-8	CASMGYMSNTGELFF
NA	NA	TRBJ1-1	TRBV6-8	CASSYSMVVAEAFF
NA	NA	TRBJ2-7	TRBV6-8	CAISGAGSLLGQYF
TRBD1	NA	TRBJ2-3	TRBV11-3	CASSRPGQGSYTQYF
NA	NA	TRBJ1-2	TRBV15	CATSRDRWSSYGYTF
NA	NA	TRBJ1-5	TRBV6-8	CASSYSNGDQPQHF
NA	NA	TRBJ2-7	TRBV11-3	CASSLGPDTYEQYF
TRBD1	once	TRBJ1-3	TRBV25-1	CASSESTGAGDTIYF
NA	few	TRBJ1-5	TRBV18	CASSPRGDSNQPQHF
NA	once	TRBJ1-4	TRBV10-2	CASSEWARGGEKLFF
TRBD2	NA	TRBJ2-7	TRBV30	CAWSNVGLAYEQYF
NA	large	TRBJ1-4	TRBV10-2	CASSGDWGEKLFF
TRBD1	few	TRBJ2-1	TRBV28	CATCKPGQGAFCSYNEQFF
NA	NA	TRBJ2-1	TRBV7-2	CASSTPGGLALYNEQFF
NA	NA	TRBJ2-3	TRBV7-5	CASSLGQGTDTQYF
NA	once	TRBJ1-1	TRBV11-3	CASSLDRGGTEAFF
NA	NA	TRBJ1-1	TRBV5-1	CASSLDPQGSNTEAFF
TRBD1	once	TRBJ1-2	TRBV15	CATSRDKSTGGRNYGYTF
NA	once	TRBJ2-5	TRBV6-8	CASSYSGVQTQYF
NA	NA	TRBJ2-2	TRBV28	CASSLRLAGTGELFF
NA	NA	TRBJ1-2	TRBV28	CATRFSASRYGYTF
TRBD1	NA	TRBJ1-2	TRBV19	CASSSKRQGAYGYTF
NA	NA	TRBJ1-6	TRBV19	CASSQGPILNSPLHF
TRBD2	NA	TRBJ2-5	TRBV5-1	CASSIGLAEIQTQYF
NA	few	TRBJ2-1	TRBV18	CASSPGYASSYNEQFF
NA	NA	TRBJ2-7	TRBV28	CASSRQSYEQYF
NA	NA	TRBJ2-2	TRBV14	CASSQVAGGELFF
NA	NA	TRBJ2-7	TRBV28	CASSDPTTPAYEQYF
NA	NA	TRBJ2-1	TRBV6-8	CASSSQGGKNEQFF
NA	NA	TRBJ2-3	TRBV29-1	CSVDRGGTDTQYF
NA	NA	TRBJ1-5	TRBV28	CASSSNLGEDSNQPQHF
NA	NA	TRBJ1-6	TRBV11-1	CASSSRPGGYYNSPLHF
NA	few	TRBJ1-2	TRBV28	CASSPRRIVHGYTF
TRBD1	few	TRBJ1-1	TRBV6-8	CASSYSQTGGLNTEAFF
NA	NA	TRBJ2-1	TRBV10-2	CASSESMAIDEQFF
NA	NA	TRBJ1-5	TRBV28	CASSGRYQPQHF
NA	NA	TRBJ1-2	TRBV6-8	CASSYGAGRQVTF
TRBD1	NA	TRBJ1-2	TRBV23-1	CASSLTGNYGYTF
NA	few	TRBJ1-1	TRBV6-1	CASSEGRHTKNTEAFF
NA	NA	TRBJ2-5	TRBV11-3	CASSLNGVLKGETQYF
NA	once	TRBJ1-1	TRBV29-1	CSVGLMNTEAFF
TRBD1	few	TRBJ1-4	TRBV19	CASSTRDRVSEKLFF